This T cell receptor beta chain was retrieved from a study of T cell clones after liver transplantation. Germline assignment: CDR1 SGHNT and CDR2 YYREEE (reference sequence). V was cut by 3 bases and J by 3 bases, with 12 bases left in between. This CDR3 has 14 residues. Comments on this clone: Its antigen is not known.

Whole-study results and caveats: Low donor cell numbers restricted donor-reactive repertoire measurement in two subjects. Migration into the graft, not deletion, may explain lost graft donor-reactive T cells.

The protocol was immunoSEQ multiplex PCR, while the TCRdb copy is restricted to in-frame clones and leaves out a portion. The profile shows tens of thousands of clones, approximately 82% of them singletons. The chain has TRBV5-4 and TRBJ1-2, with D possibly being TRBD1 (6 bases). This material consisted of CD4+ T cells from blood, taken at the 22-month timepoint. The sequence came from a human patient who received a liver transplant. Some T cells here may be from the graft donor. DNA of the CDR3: TGTGCCAGCAGCTCCCCCAGGGGTGACTATGGCTACACCTTC. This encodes CASSSPRGDYGYTF.